This T cell receptor beta chain originates from a study of CD8 T cells in ankylosing spondylitis. Germline CDR1 WSHSY, CDR2 SAAADI. The V end lost 6 bases, the J end lost 3 bases, and 27 bases lay between the germline ends. The CDR3 loop spans 18 amino acids. Study observations and caveats: Ankylosing spondylitis blood seemed to carry a telltale TCR beta motif made of under ten highly homologous variants. Within peripheral blood, clones linked to disease were CD8+ and relatively rare. Disease-linked clones were reportedly significantly enriched in matched ankylosing spondylitis synovial fluid.

One entry per CDR3 protein results from TCRdb running MiXCR on the 5' RACE reads. The sample has approximately 250,000 distinct CDR3 sequences; 20% to 30% are singletons. Comment on this clonotype: Its antigen remains unknown.

The genes are TRBV10-2 and TRBJ2-7; D may be TRBD2 (5 bases). The receptor was isolated from a male donor with ankylosing spondylitis or in good health (not recorded which). Sequences were obtained from blood, either unsorted or a sorted T cell fraction (not recorded which). The CDR3 spells CASRRGSRYPPSHYEQYF. The CDR3 DNA sequence: TGCGCCAGCAGGAGAGGGTCTCGCTACCCCCCTAGTCACTACGAGCAGTACTTC.